This paragraph reports one TCR beta chain. Its antigen target is currently unknown. Within one base of it there is no much larger clone, and no base qualities were kept. This entry is derived from a study of response to subunit inactivated influenza vaccine (dated by TCRdb to the late 2010s). In terms of the full investigation: To follow how T cells responded to a trivalent subunit inactivated influenza vaccine, the researchers relied on deep quantitative profiling of the T cell receptor repertoire. General conclusions and limits of the study: The authors suggested that each seasonal influenza vaccination may recruit only a limited number of new T cells.

Libraries were made using RT-PCR. Sequenced on an Illumina HiSeq 2500. The public sequencing data were trimmed at Q25 with fastp and processed into clonotypes with MiXCR by TCRdb, which kept only in-frame beta chains. CDR3 protein duplicates are merged, each entry listing the most common genes and DNA. The sample table lists 500,000 to 600,000 distinct CDR3 sequences, 14% of them with a count of one. The top ten hold roughly 10% of the sample. There are 15 amino acids in the CDR3, from cysteine to phenylalanine inclusive. Solely the CDR3 DNA is kept, with 45 bases framed from the first base. Looking up the germline V gene yields CDR1 SQVTM and CDR2 ANQGSEA. V sheds 5 bases and J sheds 0 bases, leaving 13 bases between their ends.

The sequenced sample was PBMCs from blood, obtained about 11 days after vaccination. The receptor comes from a middle-aged man who received an inactivated influenza vaccine. Donor details come from another sample of the same person, matched by shared clones. The V and J segments used are TRBV29-1 and TRBJ2-2, with TRBD1 tentatively as D gene (7 bases match). The nucleotides are TGCAGCGTTTTGCAGGGGGGATCGAACACCGGGGAGCTGTTTTTT. This is translated as CSVLQGGSNTGELFF.